One and the same sample provided the 25 T cell receptor beta chains below, sequenced in a study of shared clonotypes between healthy human individuals (dated by TCRdb to 2019 to 2021). Library prep was done by the immunoSEQ multiplex PCR assay. TCRdb's version of the immuneACCESS table is confined to in-frame rearrangements and falls short of the full clone set. An unresolved V gene accounts for under half of the shortfall where checked; the remainder is of unknown origin. In this sample the table shows about 380,000 clones, 96% of which occur a single time. The ten biggest clones cover about 0.32% of the sample. Sequences were obtained from memory CD8+ T cells sorted from blood. The cell subset or site label for this specimen denotes: CD45RO+ cells pooled with CCR7-negative TemRA cells. The receptors derive from a young man in good health.

The V gene is TRBV27, the J gene TRBJ2-5, with D possibly matching TRBD1 (6 bases). Germline loops: CDR1 MNHEY, CDR2 SMNVEV (reference sequence). With 2 bases removed from V and 4 bases from J, the gap between germline ends came to 11 bases. This CDR3 has 14 amino acids. The CDR3 DNA sequence: TGTGCCAGCAGTTTACGCCTAGGGGGAGAGACCCAGTACTTC. It specifies CASSLRLGGETQYF.

The V gene is TRBV5-1, the J gene TRBJ2-7; 9 bases align to TRBD2. Germline V CDR1 and CDR2: SGHRS, YFSETQ. V gave up 2 bases and J gave up 5 bases; unmatched junction bases: 5. The CDR3 length is 14 residues. Here the CDR3 reads CASSFGGRADEQYF. The CDR3 region has the DNA TGCGCCAGCAGCTTCGGCGGGAGGGCCGACGAGCAGTACTTC. The full variable domain, in which reference TRBV5-1 and TRBJ2-7 provide the parts outside the CDR3, is KAGVTQTPRYLIKTRGQQVTLSCSPISGHRSVSWYQQTPGQGLQFLFEYFSETQRNKGNFPGRFSGRQFSNSRSEMNVSTLELGDSALYLCASSFGGRADEQYFGPGTRLTVT.

The chain has TRBV2 and TRBJ2-3; D gene unclear. The CDR3 totals 14 residues. Deletions cut 3 bases from V and 0 bases from J, with 7 bases between. CDR1 SNHLY and CDR2 FYNNEI come from the germline V gene. The DNA for the CDR3 is TGTGCCAGCAGTGAGCTTACAAGCACAGATACGCAGTATTTT. This gives the protein CASSELTSTDTQYF.

The chain links TRBV5-1 to TRBJ1-2, with TRBD1 matching 7 bases. Germline CDR1 and CDR2: SGHRS and YFSETQ. The CDR3 runs 19 residues. V shed 7 bases and J 4 bases; nucleotides not matched to a gene: 25. The CDR3 DNA follows: TGCGCCAGCCGGAGACGCGACAGGGCCCAAGAGAGACCGGTCTATGGCTACACCTTC. It translates to CASRRRDRAQERPVYGYTF.

For this clone: A junction boundary mismatches the germline segment, possibly from a read error. The chain has TRBV7-9 and TRBJ2-3; TRBD2 agrees at 10 bases. Germline-derived CDR1 and CDR2 are SEHNR and FQNEAQ (reference sequence). The CDR3 loop spans 14 amino acids. The CDR3 spells CASSLAGALDTQYF. The CDR3 DNA sequence: TGTGCCAGCAGCCTAGCGGGAGCGTTAGATACGCAGTATTTT.

The chain joins TRBV7-9 to TRBJ2-7; weak D call: TRBD1 (5 bases). The V end was cut by 1 base, the J end by 3 bases, with 16 bases between. CDR1 is SEHNR and CDR2 is FQNEAQ in the germline V gene (reference sequence). The CDR3 contains 16 residues. CDR3 sequence: CASSLELSGKGYEQYF. In nucleotides, the CDR3 is TGTGCCAGCAGCTTAGAGTTGTCAGGGAAGGGCTACGAGCAGTACTTC.

The chain joins TRBV5-1 to TRBJ2-3; D could derive from TRBD1 or TRBD2 (5 bases each). There are 14 residues in the CDR3. Germline V gives CDR1 SGHRS, CDR2 YFSETQ. Trimming took off 3 bases at V and 0 bases at J, with 8 bases between the two ends. The CDR3 region is CASSSRDSTDTQYF. In DNA form, the CDR3 reads TGCGCCAGCAGCTCAAGGGACAGCACAGATACGCAGTATTTT.

This chain links TRBV19 with TRBJ2-7, with a possible D match to TRBD2 (6 bases). Germline V lookup: CDR1 LNHDA, CDR2 SQIVND (reference sequence). This CDR3 spans 16 amino acids. The V and J ends lost 0 bases and 7 bases respectively, with 19 bases between them. Here the CDR3 reads CASSIDVGDSVWEQYF. The DNA of the CDR3 is TGTGCCAGTAGTATAGACGTCGGGGACTCGGTATGGGAGCAGTACTTC.

The chain has TRBV5-5 and TRBJ1-2; 9 nucleotides align to TRBD1. Germline V gene data show CDR1 as SGHKS and CDR2 as YYEKEE (reference sequence). After removal of 1 base from V and 12 bases from J, the junction contained 10 bases not matched to a gene. The CDR3 is 14 residues long. The CDR3 here is CASSLITGGVVDTF. The CDR3 nucleotides are TGTGCCAGCAGCTTGATAACAGGGGGCGTAGTAGACACCTTC. The full variable domain, in which reference TRBV5-5 and TRBJ1-2 provide the parts outside the CDR3, is DAGVTQSPTHLIKTRGQQVTLRCSPISGHKSVSWYQQVLGQGPQFIFQYYEKEERGRGNFPDRFSARQFPNYSSELNVNALLLGDSALYLCASSLITGGVVDTFGSGTRLTVV.

For the CDR3, the DNA is TGTGCCAGCAGTTTAGGGCCCCAGCAGTTCTTC. Protein: CASSLGPQQFF. The V gene is TRBV27, the J gene TRBJ2-1, with unresolved D. Between the trimmed V and J ends, which lost 2 bases and 11 bases, there was a span of 7 bases. The CDR3 runs 11 residues. From germline, CDR1 is MNHEY and CDR2 SMNVEV (reference sequence).

This chain connects TRBV5-4 to TRBJ2-1; D possibly corresponds to TRBD1 (5 bases). V was shortened by 4 bases and J by 4 bases, with 12 bases between the two germline ends. Germline lookup yields CDR1 SGHNT and CDR2 YYREEE (reference sequence). This CDR3 is built from 14 residues. CDR3 coding DNA: TGTGCCAGCAGCCATCATGACAGATACAATGAGCAGTTCTTC. Encoded protein: CASSHHDRYNEQFF.

The chain uses TRBV9 and TRBJ2-3; TRBD2 might be the D (5 bases). V was pared by 0 bases and J by 2 bases, with 7 bases between. Germline V gene lookup returns CDR1 SGDLS and CDR2 YYNGEE. The length of the CDR3 is 14 residues. In DNA form, the CDR3 reads TGTGCCAGCAGCGTAGGGACTCACACAGATACGCAGTATTTT. Translated: CASSVGTHTDTQYF.

This chain links TRBV28 with TRBJ2-7; 7 bases fit TRBD2. Trimming cost V 3 bases and J 0 bases; bases outside gene matches: 5. The CDR3 extends over 15 amino acids. The germline CDR1 and CDR2 sequences are MDHEN and SYDVKM. CDR3 bases: TGTGCCAGCAGTTTTCCCGGGGGGAGCTCCTACGAGCAGTACTTC. It is translated as CASSFPGGSSYEQYF.

The V call is TRBV27, the J call TRBJ2-3; possible D gene TRBD2, 5 bases. CDR1 is MNHEY and CDR2 is SMNVEV in the germline V gene (reference sequence). This CDR3 comprises 18 residues. With 8 bases removed from V and 0 bases from J, the gap between germline ends came to 24 bases. CDR3 loop: CASGPSFSSGLSTDTQYF. The CDR3 DNA sequence: TGTGCCAGCGGCCCTAGTTTCAGCAGCGGTCTAAGCACAGATACGCAGTATTTT.

V and J are TRBV6-6 and TRBJ2-2, with D unclear. Germline lookup yields CDR1 MNHNY and CDR2 SVGAGI (reference sequence). Trimming stripped 2 bases from V and 2 bases from J, with 6 bases between. The CDR3 spans 14 residues. Here the CDR3 DNA reads TGTGCCAGCAGTTACAGGGTAAACACCGGGGAGCTGTTTTTT. Its protein product is CASSYRVNTGELFF.

This chain joins TRBV28 and TRBJ2-2; the D is unclear. The V end was cut by 6 bases, the J end by 0 bases, with 5 bases between. The CDR3 extends over 13 amino acids. Germline V gene lookup returns CDR1 MDHEN and CDR2 SYDVKM. The CDR3 DNA is TGTGCCAGCAGGGCGACGAACACCGGGGAGCTGTTTTTT. Amino acids: CASRATNTGELFF.

The chain combines TRBV2 with TRBJ1-6; possible D gene TRBD1, 6 bases. This CDR3 has 12 amino acids. V dropped 5 bases and J dropped 10 bases, with 9 bases sitting between them. The germline V gene has CDR1 SNHLY and CDR2 FYNNEI. Written as DNA, the CDR3 is TGTGCCAGCAGTTCTGGGGGCTCACCCCTCCACTTT. This sequence encodes CASSSGGSPLHF.

The J gene is TRBJ2-3, the V gene TRBV27, with D tentatively TRBD2 (6 bases). Trimming cost V 0 bases and J 6 bases, with 19 bases left between them. The CDR3 has 17 residues. Germline V gene lookup returns CDR1 MNHEY and CDR2 SMNVEV (reference sequence). The DNA for the CDR3 is TGTGCCAGCAGTTTATCGAGTAGCGGAAGACATGTGGATACGCAGTATTTT. Translated, it gives CASSLSSSGRHVDTQYF.

The J gene is TRBJ1-5, the V gene TRBV30; D call uncertain. V lost 0 bases and J lost 3, with 6 bases in between. Germline values: CDR1 GTSNPN, CDR2 SVGIG (reference sequence). This CDR3 spans 13 amino acids. CDR3 in DNA: TGTGCCTGGAGTGTCCAGGACAATCAGCCCCAGCATTTT. It yields the protein CAWSVQDNQPQHF.

The chain recombines TRBV13 with TRBJ2-7; TRBD2 matches 10 bases. The CDR3 covers 14 residues. With 6 bases clipped from V and 2 bases from J, the junction kept 4 bases outside the gene matches. Germline CDR1 PRHDT, CDR2 FYEKMQ (reference sequence). CDR3: CASSYSGRAYEQYF. CDR3 nucleotides: TGTGCCAGCAGTTACAGCGGGAGGGCCTACGAGCAGTACTTC.

The chain couples TRBV5-4 to TRBJ2-1; no firm D call. This CDR3 has 15 amino acids. V gave up 0 bases and J gave up 4 bases, with 11 bases separating them. Per germline, CDR1 SGHNT and CDR2 YYREEE (reference sequence). The CDR3 DNA reads TGTGCCAGCAGCTTGGGAGTAGCCACTTACAATGAGCAGTTCTTC. This encodes CASSLGVATYNEQFF. Full variable domain (rest looked up from reference TRBV5-4 and TRBJ2-1): ETGVTQSPTHLIKTRGQQVTLRCSSQSGHNTVSWYQQALGQGPQFIFQYYREEENGRGNFPPRFSGLQFPNYSSELNVNALELDDSALYLCASSLGVATYNEQFFGPGTRLTVL.

With respect to this clone: At the DNA level, this CDR3 is encoded by other sequences in the same sample as well. The chain uses TRBV27 and TRBJ1-5; the D gene is possibly TRBD1 (6 bases). The germline V gene has CDR1 MNHEY and CDR2 SMNVEV (reference sequence). The CDR3 consists of 14 residues. Trimming took 0 bases from V and 4 from J, leaving 7 bases between them. The CDR3 DNA is TGTGCCAGCAGTTTATCGGGACAAAATCAGCCCCAGCATTTT. Its translation is CASSLSGQNQPQHF.

This chain uses TRBV4-2 with TRBJ2-7, with D tentatively TRBD1 or TRBD2 (5 bases each). The CDR3 has 13 residues. CDR1 and CDR2 from the germline V gene are LGHNA and YNFKEQ. Trimming took off 1 base at V and 6 bases at J, with 10 bases between the two ends. CDR3 loop: CASSQAVGAEQYF. CDR3 coding DNA: TGTGCCAGCAGCCAAGCAGTCGGGGCCGAGCAGTACTTC.

This rearrangement joins TRBV29-1 to TRBJ2-3, with 11 bases lining up with TRBD2. There are 14 residues in the CDR3. In germline, CDR1 is SQVTM, CDR2 ANQGSEA. Losses at the gene ends were 8 bases for V and 1 base for J; bases not matched to a gene: 5. The CDR3 sequence is CSPGLAGRTDTQYF. CDR3 sequence (DNA): TGCAGCCCTGGACTAGCGGGCCGCACAGATACGCAGTATTTT.

The chain uses TRBV29-1 and TRBJ2-1; TRBD2 matches at 7 bases. CDR1 and CDR2 (germline): SQVTM, ANQGSEA. J lost 9 bases, V lost 4 bases, and 9 bases had no gene match. This CDR3 spans 13 amino acids. This CDR3 reads CSVGGLAVGEQFF. The CDR3 DNA reads TGCAGCGTTGGAGGGCTAGCGGTAGGTGAGCAGTTCTTC.